These 3 T cell receptor beta chains originate from one sample sequenced in a study of blood T cell repertoires in COVID-19. TCRdb's copy holds only in-frame clones and misses some; the assay was immunoSEQ multiplex PCR. The sample has roughly 250,000 clones; approximately 82% are singletons. Sequencing used peripheral blood. The receptors shown here come from an elderly woman with active or convalescent COVID-19.

The rearrangement links TRBV2 to TRBJ2-3, with 7 bases that match TRBD1. The germline V gene encodes CDR1 SNHLY and CDR2 FYNNEI. This CDR3 has 16 residues. V shed 6 bases, J shed 0 bases, and the junction held 9 bases outside the gene matches. The chain's CDR3 is CASSQSGTVSTDTQYF. CDR3 DNA: TGTGCCAGCAGCCAATCCGGGACAGTGAGCACAGATACGCAGTATTTT.

The J gene is TRBJ2-1, the V gene TRBV2; D remains ambiguous. CDR3 length: 10 residues. Germline assignment: CDR1 SNHLY and CDR2 FYNNEI. V gave up 5 bases and J gave up 11 bases, with 7 bases separating them. The CDR3 DNA reads as TGTGCCAGCAGTAGACTCCAGCAGTTCTTC. Its translation: CASSRLQQFF.

The chain couples TRBV5-1 to TRBJ2-1; 9 bases are a match to TRBD1. Germline V lookup: CDR1 SGHRS, CDR2 YFSETQ. The CDR3 sequence is 16 residues long. Trimming took 1 base from V and 1 from J; bases not matched to a gene: 3. CDR3 amino acids: CASSLLTGGSYNEQFF. CDR3 bases: TGCGCCAGCAGCTTGTTGACAGGGGGATCCTACAATGAGCAGTTCTTC.